This paragraph reports one T cell receptor (beta chain). In the authors' workflow: Estimation of nucleated cell counts relied on the amplification of reference gene primers. Assay: immunoSEQ multiplex PCR; the TCRdb copy retains only in-frame clones and omits some. The DNA was the basis for D and trimming; V, J and clone size are from that table. The profile shows about 49,000 clones, roughly 77% of them singletons. J was trimmed by 2 bases and V by 4 bases; bases with no gene match: 7. This CDR3 has 16 residues. Germline CDR1 and CDR2: LGHDT and YNNKEL (reference sequence). This entry comes from a study of blood T cell repertoires in COVID-19. Across the study: The study drew acute and convalescent COVID-19 samples from the United States, Italy and Spain. PBMCs, B-cell-depleted T cells, or T cells were the source of the cDNA or gDNA that made up the material.

This clonotype was sampled from a man in his 70s with active or convalescent COVID-19. The J gene is TRBJ2-1, the V gene TRBV3-1 (or the pseudogene TRBV3-2); 8 bases line up with TRBD2. The sequencing sample was made of peripheral blood. The chain's CDR3 is CASSLRAGVPYNEQFF. Here the CDR3 DNA reads TGTGCCAGCAGCCTGAGAGCGGGGGTCCCCTACAATGAGCAGTTCTTC.